This T cell receptor beta chain is from a study of T-cell memory formation after mild COVID-19. Overall study context: TCR clusters were largely donor specific. Study-wide findings and caveats: There were some responding clones in pre-infection memory, which suggested that cross-reactive memory had joined. Clones that contracted from day 15 to 85 had balanced CD4/CD8; later expanders were CD4+ biased.

TCRdb independently ran MiXCR on the 5' RACE reads; one entry per CDR3 protein. In the table there are 50,000 or so distinct CDR3 sequences, over 8.5% of which are singletons. There are a few counts of this clonotype. The antigen remains undetermined. The clonotype was recovered from an adult woman who had mild COVID-19 (a few samples of this study predate the infection). Cell type and time point are not known. Source material: PBMCs or a T cell subset sorted from them (not recorded which).

CDR3 region: CASSPSGGQSPKNIQYF. The CDR3 DNA follows: TGTGCCAGCAGCCCCTCCGGGGGACAGAGTCCCAAAAACATTCAGTACTTC. The chain carries TRBV7-3 and TRBJ2-4, with D perhaps matching TRBD1 (7 bases). CDR1 is SGHTA and CDR2 is FQGTGA in the germline V gene. The length of the CDR3 is 17 residues. Deletions cut 5 bases from V and 2 bases from J, with 19 bases between.